These T cell receptor beta chains were read from a single sample in a study of blood T cell repertoires in COVID-19. TCRdb keeps only in-frame clones here, not all; method: immunoSEQ multiplex PCR. Found here are about 69,000 clones, more than 75% of them singletons; the top ten hold roughly 50%. The specimen sequenced was peripheral blood. The origin of the receptors is a human donor in a cohort sampled during active COVID-19. Both conserved end residues are trimmed from each CDR3.

V gene	J gene	CDR3 protein
TRBV6-5	TRBJ1-6	ASRPPTGNSPLH
TRBV28	TRBJ2-5	ASSIDSQETQY
TRBV2	TRBJ2-2	ASMAGQHGELF
TRBV28	TRBJ2-5	ASMGGPQETQY
TRBV6-1	TRBJ1-1	ASSEQGAEAF
TRBV27	TRBJ2-2	ASSYLAGAGELF
TRBV19	TRBJ1-2	ASSESSYGYT
TRBV5-1	TRBJ1-3	ASSPDIPGNTIY
TRBV30	TRBJ1-6	AWSDGGSPLH
TRBV27	TRBJ2-7	ASSFNPSYEQY
TRBV2	TRBJ2-7	ASTFQGYEQY
TRBV27	TRBJ1-2	ASSPGEGARGLTGYT
TRBV19	TRBJ2-5	ASREDQRRETQY
TRBV6-6	TRBJ2-7	ASSLAGSSYEQY
TRBV10-3	TRBJ2-1	AISETSGGAKQF
TRBV19	TRBJ2-2	ASSSGQGRGELF
TRBV6-6	TRBJ2-1	ASSYEGLPYNEQF
TRBV28	TRBJ1-6	ASSFAQESPLH
TRBV11-2	TRBJ2-2	ASSLGATFANTGELF
TRBV24-1	TRBJ2-3	ATSDWASGSTDTQY
TRBV19	TRBJ1-2	ASSLGQGTFTYGYT
TRBV28	TRBJ1-2	AQGAQEGYT
TRBV7-9	TRBJ1-2	ASSGLGRDINGYT
TRBV28	TRBJ2-2	ASSTNRGGTGELF
TRBV10-3	TRBJ2-5	AIKGTGGNHQETQY
TRBV4-2	TRBJ2-1	ASSQDLREVYNEQF
TRBV5-1	TRBJ2-7	ASSKGQGDEQY
TRBV28	TRBJ2-1	ASSPGASGREQF
TRBV6-5	TRBJ2-7	ASSYGGQTYEQY
TRBV28	TRBJ2-1	ASNEAGGPVNEQF
TRBV19	TRBJ2-7	ASSKGQIYEQY
TRBV7-9	TRBJ2-7	ASSLTQGSYEQY
TRBV27	TRBJ2-7	ASSLGFGTGAKAYEQY
TRBV12-3/TRBV12-4	TRBJ1-6	ASRVNRNSPLH
TRBV18	TRBJ2-5	ASSLVLAGAQETQY
TRBV5-1	TRBJ1-2	ASSPYEINYGYT
TRBV27	TRBJ1-1	ASSTTGGRYTEAF
TRBV10-2	TRBJ1-2	ATSGGQLGYGYT
TRBV11-2	TRBJ1-2	ASSPTRQARGASYT
TRBV27	TRBJ1-6	ASSPSRGYNSPLH
TRBV6-1	TRBJ1-5	ASSEGKGQPQH
TRBV7-2	TRBJ1-4	ASSFSPGGEKLF
TRBV7-2	TRBJ2-5	ASSRPAGNQETQY
TRBV9	TRBJ2-7	ASSVAPGTTYEQY
TRBV30	TRBJ1-6	AGAWGGLRLAPLH
TRBV6-5	TRBJ1-1	ASSNPRRYTEAF
TRBV28	TRBJ2-7	ASSLVSQRGEQY
TRBV4-1	TRBJ2-3	ASSNPGLAGGGGADTQY
TRBV11-2	TRBJ2-2	ASSFNSGTGGTGELF